Presented here are 7 T cell receptor beta chains from one specimen sequenced in a study of radiotherapy plus CTLA-4 blockade in lung cancer. Some clones are missing from TCRdb's copy, which holds only in-frame ones; the method was immunoSEQ multiplex PCR. The data show approximately 73,000 clones, about nine tenths seen once. The source material was peripheral blood, sampled from a patient treated with radiotherapy plus ipilimumab. Receptors originate from a human donor with non-small cell lung cancer that progressed on radiotherapy plus ipilimumab.

The chain joins TRBV28 to TRBJ2-7; TRBD1 matches at 7 bases. Per the germline V gene, CDR1 is MDHEN and CDR2 is SYDVKM. The CDR3 is 14 amino acids. The trim removed 6 bases at V and 1 base at J, leaving 6 bases unmatched. CDR3 bases: TGTGCCAGCAGCCCGTGGGACAGATCCTACGAGCAGTACTTC. Protein product: CASSPWDRSYEQYF.

The chain employs TRBV7-6 and TRBJ1-1; 7 nucleotides agree with TRBD1. Germline V gene lookup returns CDR1 SGHVS and CDR2 FNYEAQ. J was trimmed by 1 base and V by 5 bases; bases with no gene match: 4. CDR3 length equals 14 residues. This CDR3 is CASSQGGENTEAFF. In DNA form, the CDR3 reads TGTGCCAGCAGCCAGGGGGGGGAGAACACTGAAGCTTTCTTT.

This chain connects TRBV19 to TRBJ2-5, with a weak D call TRBD1 (5 bases). The germline gives CDR1 LNHDA, CDR2 SQIVND (reference sequence). The CDR3 has 16 residues. V lost 3 bases and J lost 2, with 16 bases in between. CDR3 nucleotide sequence: TGTGCCAGTAGTATGGGGCTGAGGTTAAAACAAGAGACCCAGTACTTC. Its translation is CASSMGLRLKQETQYF. Complete variable domain (other parts from reference TRBV19 and TRBJ2-5): DGGITQSPKYLFRKEGQNVTLSCEQNLNHDAMYWYRQDPGQGLRLIYYSQIVNDFQKGDIAEGYSVSREKKESFPLTVTSAQKNPTAFYLCASSMGLRLKQETQYFGPGTRLLVL.

The chain combines TRBV29-1 with TRBJ2-5, with 12 bases identical to TRBD2. The V segment lost 6 bases and the J segment 4 bases; nucleotides outside the gene matches: 3. The CDR3 is 13 residues long. Germline CDR1 is SQVTM and CDR2 is ANQGSEA. CDR3 residues: CSVTSGSLETQYF. Written as DNA, the CDR3 is TGCAGCGTGACTAGCGGGAGTTTAGAGACCCAGTACTTC.

This clone is a singleton in its sample. J is TRBJ1-2 and V is TRBV9; no reliable D call. This CDR3 is built from 13 residues. Germline V gene data show CDR1 as SGDLS and CDR2 as YYNGEE. V was pared by 6 bases and J by 7 bases, with 16 bases between. Here the CDR3 reads CASTPKEYGGYTF. The CDR3, as DNA: TGTGCCAGCACCCCCAAGGAGTACGGTGGCTACACCTTC.

This chain connects TRBV27 to TRBJ2-3; D gene unclear. Germline V gene lookup returns CDR1 MNHEY and CDR2 SMNVEV (reference sequence). This CDR3 is built from 14 residues. The germline V and J ends were trimmed by 5 bases and 1 base, with 10 bases remaining between them. The CDR3 DNA follows: TGTGCCAGCAGTGGACGTCGGGGCACAGATACGCAGTATTTT. Protein product: CASSGRRGTDTQYF.

V gene TRBV9 combines with J gene TRBJ2-3; D call uncertain. The CDR3 runs 15 residues. Germline assignment: CDR1 SGDLS and CDR2 YYNGEE. The germline V and J ends were trimmed by 3 bases and 1 base, with 12 bases remaining between them. As DNA, the CDR3 is TGTGCCAGCAGCGCTATTCCCCAGGGCACAGATACGCAGTATTTT. Translating it yields CASSAIPQGTDTQYF.